These 25 T cell receptor beta chains originate from one sample sequenced in a study of T cell responses to AZD1222 COVID-19 vaccine (dated by TCRdb to about 2021). The time point label of this sample denotes: about 28 days (+/-7) after the second vaccine dose. The library relied on the immunoSEQ multiplex PCR assay. The clones in this table, taken by TCRdb from immuneACCESS, are in-frame only. Not every clone is retained; where verified, under half of the shortfall comes from an unresolved V gene, and the cause of the rest is unknown. The sample yields roughly 150,000 clones; around 88% were counted once. Roughly 0.98% of the sample is held by the ten biggest clonotypes. The sample was peripheral blood, taken 28 days after the second AZD1222 dose. The receptors stem from an adult who received the AZD1222 COVID-19 vaccine.

The rearrangement joins TRBV4-3 to TRBJ2-1, with 8 nucleotides matching TRBD2. The CDR3 is 16 amino acids. Unmatched junction bases numbered 7, after V lost 4 bases and J lost 2 bases. Germline V CDR1 and CDR2: LGHNA, YSLEER. CDR3 protein: CASSPRGLAAYNEQFF. In nucleotides, the CDR3 is TGCGCCAGCAGCCCCCGCGGACTAGCAGCCTACAATGAGCAGTTCTTC.

This chain joins TRBV15 and TRBJ2-7; D unclear. Deletions cut 1 base from V and 0 bases from J, with 10 bases between. In germline, CDR1 is LNHNV, CDR2 YYDKDF (reference sequence). The CDR3 loop spans 15 amino acids. The CDR3 reads CATSRGGQASYEQYF. In DNA, the CDR3 is TGTGCCACCAGCAGAGGAGGCCAGGCCTCCTACGAGCAGTACTTC.

J is TRBJ2-1 and V is TRBV27; 10 nucleotides align to TRBD1. Looked up from germline, CDR1 is MNHEY and CDR2 is SMNVEV (reference sequence). The CDR3 covers 16 residues. V shed 2 bases, J shed 7 bases, and the junction held 8 bases outside the gene matches. CDR3 amino acids: CASSLLPGQGTNEQFF. The CDR3 bases are TGTGCCAGCAGTTTACTACCGGGACAGGGGACAAATGAGCAGTTCTTC.

V and J are TRBV13 and TRBJ2-7; 10 bases align to TRBD2. In germline, CDR1 is PRHDT, CDR2 FYEKMQ (reference sequence). V was pared by 1 base and J by 2 bases, with 20 bases of the junction left unmatched. The CDR3 contains 21 residues. CDR3 nucleotide sequence: TGTGCCAGCAGCTTAGTGGGGACGGTTCTGGGACTAGCGCCTTCTCCCTACGAGCAGTACTTC. This codes for CASSLVGTVLGLAPSPYEQYF.

V gene TRBV3-1 (or the pseudogene TRBV3-2) combines with J gene TRBJ1-2; no clear D. Germline V gene lookup returns CDR1 LGHDT and CDR2 YNNKEL (reference sequence). This CDR3 is built from 17 residues. V was clipped by 6 bases and J by 0 bases, with 20 bases between them. CDR3 region: CASSLSSLRSSNYGYTF. In DNA, the CDR3 is TGTGCCAGCAGTCTCAGCTCCCTGCGGAGCTCTAACTATGGCTACACCTTC.

The chain recombines TRBV6-1 with TRBJ1-3; no definite D call. This CDR3 comprises 14 residues. Trimming removed 1 base at V and 4 bases at J, with 8 bases between. CDR1 and CDR2 from the germline V gene are MNHNS and SASEGT. The CDR3 spells CASSEGFEGNTIYF. DNA of the CDR3: TGTGCCAGCAGTGAAGGGTTTGAGGGAAACACCATATATTTT.

This sequence joins TRBV4-1 and TRBJ1-5; possible D gene TRBD1, 5 bases. The V and J ends lost 1 base and 5 bases respectively, with 6 bases between them. CDR1 and CDR2 from the germline V gene are MGHRA and YSYEKL. The CDR3 consists of 13 residues. This chain's CDR3 is CASSQGGDQPQHF. The DNA for the CDR3 is TGCGCCAGCAGCCAAGGGGGGGATCAGCCCCAGCATTTT.

This clone appeared once. The chain carries TRBV6-1 and TRBJ2-1, with D perhaps matching TRBD1 or TRBD2 (5 bases each). Trimming took 2 bases from V and 2 from J, leaving 16 bases between them. This CDR3 is 17 amino acids long. Looked up from germline, CDR1 is MNHNS and CDR2 is SASEGT. Written as DNA, the CDR3 is TGTGCCAGCAGTGAAATTTGGGACCCGCGACCCTACAATGAGCAGTTCTTC. Its protein product is CASSEIWDPRPYNEQFF.

The chain couples TRBV4-3 to TRBJ1-4; D call uncertain. V was cut by 5 bases and J by 8 bases, with 12 bases left in between. The germline gives CDR1 LGHNA, CDR2 YSLEER. The CDR3 has 13 residues. CDR3 coding DNA: TGCGCCAGCAGCGGGGTAGCGGGAGAAAAACTGTTTTTT. Encoded protein: CASSGVAGEKLFF.

V usage is TRBV29-1 and J usage is TRBJ2-5, with 9 bases that match TRBD1. Germline lookup yields CDR1 SQVTM and CDR2 ANQGSEA. J was trimmed by 5 bases and V by 6 bases; bases with no gene match: 10. The CDR3 sequence is 14 residues long. CDR3 loop: CSVWTGAYWETQYF. The CDR3 coding sequence is TGCAGCGTCTGGACAGGGGCATATTGGGAGACCCAGTACTTC.

The chain employs TRBV14 and TRBJ1-2, with 8 bases that match TRBD1. CDR3 length equals 14 residues. Germline lookup yields CDR1 SGHDN and CDR2 FVKESK. Unmatched junction bases numbered 9, after V lost 5 bases and J lost 7 bases. For the CDR3, the DNA is TGTGCCAGCAGCTCGGACAGGGTGATGAGTGGCTACACCTTC. Translated: CASSSDRVMSGYTF.

The J gene is TRBJ1-2, the V gene TRBV18; a possible D gene is TRBD1 (5 bases). The CDR3 is 14 amino acids. Germline CDR1 KGHSH, CDR2 LQKENI. V was cut by 6 bases and J by 3 bases, with 14 bases left in between. The CDR3 DNA follows: TGTGCCAGCTCGCCCAGACAGACGGACTATGGCTACACCTTC. Amino acids: CASSPRQTDYGYTF. Looking up the rest from reference TRBV18 and TRBJ1-2 gives the full variable domain: NAGVMQNPRHLVRRRGQEARLRCSPMKGHSHVYWYRQLPEEGLKFMVYLQKENIIDESGMPKERFSAEFPKEGPSILRIQQVVRGDSAAYFCASSPRQTDYGYTFGSGTRLTVV.

This clone was detected once. The sample carries other DNA sequences with the same CDR3. V is TRBV3-1 (or the pseudogene TRBV3-2) and J is TRBJ2-7, with no clear D. V lost 6 bases and J lost 3, with 6 bases in between. CDR3 length: 11 residues. Per the germline V gene, CDR1 is LGHDT and CDR2 is YNNKEL (reference sequence). CDR3 DNA sequence: TGTGCCAGCAGTCAGAGCTACGAGCAGTACTTC. Residues: CASSQSYEQYF.

The genes are TRBV3-1 (or the pseudogene TRBV3-2) and TRBJ1-6; D possibly corresponds to TRBD1 (6 bases). CDR1 is LGHDT, CDR2 YNNKEL, per germline (reference sequence). The CDR3 length is 17 residues. Trimming shortened V by 4 bases and J by 7 bases, and 20 bases separated the two germline ends. The CDR3 sequence: CASSLRSGGGQNSPLHF. The CDR3 region has the DNA TGTGCCAGCAGCCTGAGAAGCGGCGGGGGCCAGAATTCACCCCTCCACTTT.

This chain connects TRBV7-8 to TRBJ1-5; possibly TRBD1 for D (6 bases). Germline CDR1 SGHVS, CDR2 FQNEAQ. V was pared by 2 bases and J by 7 bases, with 12 bases between. This CDR3 contains 14 residues. For the CDR3, the DNA is TGTGCCAGCAGCTTAATCCGGACAGCCCAGCCCCAGCATTTT. Its protein product is CASSLIRTAQPQHF. The variable domain in full, with the rest retrieved from reference TRBV7-8 and TRBJ1-5, is GAGVSQSPRYKVAKRGQDVALRCDPISGHVSLFWYQQALGQGPEFLTYFQNEAQLDKSGLPSDRFFAERPEGSVSTLKIQRTQQEDSAVYLCASSLIRTAQPQHFGDGTRLSIL.

The chain joins TRBV7-9 to TRBJ1-1; no clear D gene. The CDR3 has 14 residues. Germline V lookup: CDR1 SEHNR, CDR2 FQNEAQ (reference sequence). The V end lost 4 bases, the J end lost 10 bases, and 19 bases lay between the germline ends. CDR3 in amino acids: CASSSGGDIGGAFF. CDR3 nucleotide sequence: TGTGCCAGCAGCTCAGGTGGAGACATTGGTGGAGCTTTCTTT.

This clone has a handful of counts. The chain has TRBV28 and TRBJ2-6; 7 bases are a match to TRBD1. The CDR3 covers 16 residues. The germline gives CDR1 MDHEN, CDR2 SYDVKM. With 8 bases clipped from V and 0 bases from J, the junction kept 7 bases outside the gene matches. Here the CDR3 reads CASGGQVRSGANVLTF. The CDR3 DNA is TGTGCCAGCGGAGGACAGGTTCGCTCTGGGGCCAACGTCCTGACTTTC.

The chain recombines TRBV5-8 with TRBJ1-4; D possibly corresponds to TRBD1 (6 bases). CDR1 and CDR2 (germline): SGHTS, YDEGEE. V lost 3 bases, J lost 7 bases, and 13 bases lay in between. The CDR3 sequence is 14 residues long. CDR3 sequence (DNA): TGTGCCAGCAGCTCCAGGGCAGGGGTTGAAAAACTGTTTTTT. Amino acid sequence: CASSSRAGVEKLFF.

In DNA, the CDR3 is TGCGCCAGCAGCCTAACGATTTACAATGAGCAGTTCTTC. Protein sequence: CASSLTIYNEQFF. The V gene is TRBV4-3, the J gene TRBJ2-1; D gene ambiguous. The germline CDR1 and CDR2 sequences are LGHNA and YSLEER. Between the trimmed V and J ends, which lost 4 bases and 4 bases, there was a span of 8 bases. This CDR3 is built from 13 residues.

The rearrangement links TRBV4-1 to TRBJ2-2; D perhaps matches TRBD2 (6 bases). The CDR3 has 15 amino acids. Germline V gene data show CDR1 as MGHRA and CDR2 as YSYEKL. Between the trimmed V and J ends, which lost 4 bases and 1 base, there was a span of 10 bases. DNA of the CDR3: TGCGCCAGCAGCCTGAACGGGAGGAACACCGGGGAGCTGTTTTTT. Translation gives CASSLNGRNTGELFF.

The CDR3 coding sequence is TGTGCCAGCAGCTTAGGGTTTTGGGGGAGGGGATCCTACGAGCAGTACTTC. Its protein is CASSLGFWGRGSYEQYF. The chain links TRBV13 to TRBJ2-7, with 7 bases that match TRBD2. V was pared by 0 bases and J by 1 base, with 9 bases of the junction left unmatched. The CDR3 has 17 residues. CDR1 and CDR2 (germline): PRHDT, FYEKMQ (reference sequence).

The genes are TRBV5-5 and TRBJ2-3; 7 bases are a match to TRBD2. The CDR3 extends over 17 amino acids. Germline V gene data show CDR1 as SGHKS and CDR2 as YYEKEE (reference sequence). V trimming: 5 bases; J trimming: 2 bases; junction bases outside the gene matches: 14. This CDR3 is CASRNRDYHYPTDTQYF. Here the CDR3 DNA reads TGTGCCAGCAGAAATCGGGACTACCATTACCCCACAGATACGCAGTATTTT.

CDR3 DNA sequence: TGTGCCAGCAGCCGGGACAGATCCACCGGGGAGCTGTTTTTT. Translated: CASSRDRSTGELFF. The chain carries TRBV3-1 (or the pseudogene TRBV3-2) and TRBJ2-2; 7 bases match TRBD1. The CDR3 has 14 amino acids. V trimming: 4 bases; J trimming: 4 bases; junction bases outside the gene matches: 3. Germline V gene sequence: CDR1 LGHDT, CDR2 YNNKEL (reference sequence).

A word on this clone: Other DNA sequences within the sample encode an identical CDR3. This chain links TRBV19 with TRBJ2-1; D is unclear. Trimming pared 2 bases from V and 5 bases from J, leaving 7 bases between. This CDR3 is built from 13 residues. Germline V gene sequence: CDR1 LNHDA, CDR2 SQIVND (reference sequence). CDR3 DNA: TGTGCCAGTAGTATATCGGTCGACAATGAGCAGTTCTTC. Translation gives CASSISVDNEQFF. Based on the CDR3 plus reference TRBV19 and TRBJ2-1, the full variable domain is DGGITQSPKYLFRKEGQNVTLSCEQNLNHDAMYWYRQDPGQGLRLIYYSQIVNDFQKGDIAEGYSVSREKKESFPLTVTSAQKNPTAFYLCASSISVDNEQFFGPGTRLTVL.

V usage is TRBV27 and J usage is TRBJ1-5; possible D gene TRBD1, 6 bases. V lost 6 bases to trimming and J lost 0 bases, with 12 bases between them. Germline CDR1 is MNHEY and CDR2 is SMNVEV (reference sequence). The CDR3 is made up of 15 amino acids. CDR3 residues: CASRYGTNSNQPQHF. The CDR3, as DNA: TGTGCCAGCAGATACGGGACAAATAGCAATCAGCCCCAGCATTTT.